Shown below are 19 T cell receptor beta chains from a single sample sequenced in a study of TIL therapy for anti-PD-1-resistant metastatic lung cancer. Sequencing used immunoSEQ v3. This table comes from immunoSEQ multiplex PCR, and its TCRdb copy is limited to in-frame clones, with some not included. The sample has some 13,000 clones; approximately 72% are singletons. Time point given: pre-treatment sample, taken before nivolumab and TIL therapy. Most excised metastases sampled were pleural nodules or supraclavicular lymph nodes. The source was tumor tissue, collected at baseline. The receptor set was obtained from a woman between 25 and 85 years old with non-small cell lung cancer.

The J gene is TRBJ1-2, the V gene TRBV7-9; D is possibly TRBD1 (6 bases). V dropped 7 bases and J dropped 3 bases, with 21 bases sitting between them. The CDR3 is 16 amino acids. CDR1 SEHNR and CDR2 FQNEAQ come from the germline V gene (reference sequence). The chain's CDR3 is CASNFLATGNDYGYTF. In DNA form, the CDR3 reads TGTGCCAGCAACTTCCTGGCAACAGGGAATGACTATGGCTACACCTTC.

In this sample, this clone turned up a few times. The chain joins TRBV5-5 to TRBJ1-6; a possible D gene is TRBD1 (5 bases). The CDR3 loop spans 15 amino acids. CDR1 and CDR2 from the germline V gene are SGHKS and YYEKEE (reference sequence). V dropped 8 bases and J dropped 0 bases, with 12 bases sitting between them. CDR3 DNA sequence: TGTGCCAGTAAACTTGACAGCTCCTATAATTCACCCCTCCACTTT. Translation gives CASKLDSSYNSPLHF.

V usage is TRBV6-1 and J usage is TRBJ2-1; 9 bases fit TRBD1. Trimming cost V 9 bases and J 3 bases; bases outside gene matches: 3. Germline CDR1 and CDR2: MNHNS and SASEGT. The CDR3 extends over 13 amino acids. The CDR3 region has the DNA TGTGCCAGTGGGACAGGGTACTACAATGAGCAGTTCTTC. It encodes CASGTGYYNEQFF.

Regarding this clone: This sample also contains other DNA sequences that code for the same CDR3. J is TRBJ2-1 and V is TRBV11-2, with 9 bases identical to TRBD2. The length of the CDR3 is 16 residues. V trimming: 2 bases; J trimming: 10 bases; junction bases outside the gene matches: 12. The V gene's germline CDR1 is SGHAT and CDR2 FQNNGV. The CDR3 region is CASSLFPRGGAGEQFF. In DNA, the CDR3 is TGTGCCAGCAGCTTATTCCCTCGCGGGGGGGCCGGGGAGCAGTTCTTC.

This clone was observed a few times. The chain joins TRBV5-1 to TRBJ2-2; 9 bases fit TRBD2. This CDR3 has 15 residues. J was trimmed by 0 bases and V by 6 bases; bases with no gene match: 3. Germline values: CDR1 SGHRS, CDR2 YFSETQ. The chain's CDR3 is CASTPSGTNTGELFF. DNA for the CDR3: TGCGCCAGCACCCCTAGCGGGACGAACACCGGGGAGCTGTTTTTT.

The V call is TRBV21-1, the J call TRBJ1-1; the D call TRBD1 from the table was never checked on the DNA. TRBV21-1 is a listed pseudogene. The CDR3 length is 16 residues. The DNA for the CDR3 is TGTGCCAGCAGCAAAGGAAGGGACACTTCTAACACTGAAGCTTTCTTT. Protein sequence: CASSKGRDTSNTEAFF.

The chain is built from TRBV5-8 and TRBJ1-1, with D possibly TRBD1 on 6 matching bases. Trimming shortened V by 0 bases and J by 5 bases, and 20 bases separated the two germline ends. This CDR3 spans 17 amino acids. Germline V gene lookup returns CDR1 SGHTS and CDR2 YDEGEE. The CDR3 DNA follows: TGTGCCAGCAGCTTGGCGGGGGCAGGGGATGTGGGGACTGAAGCTTTCTTT. Amino acid sequence: CASSLAGAGDVGTEAFF.

The V and J genes are TRBV6-4 and TRBJ2-5, with a tentative D call TRBD1 (5 bases). Germline CDR1 and CDR2: MRHNA and SNTAGT. The CDR3 loop spans 17 amino acids. V dropped 2 bases and J dropped 0 bases, with 16 bases sitting between them. CDR3 region: CASSDPRAGPYQETQYF. As DNA, the CDR3 is TGTGCCAGCAGTGACCCTCGGGCAGGGCCGTACCAAGAGACCCAGTACTTC.

The genes are TRBV21-1 and TRBJ1-5. TRBV21-1 is tagged as a pseudogene. CDR3 size: 16 residues. The CDR3 spells CASSKTWGYSNQPQHF. The CDR3 bases are TGTGCCAGCAGCAAGACCTGGGGATATAGCAATCAGCCCCAGCATTTT.

The chain is built from TRBV2 and TRBJ1-3; D call uncertain. Trimming removed 1 base at V and 0 bases at J, with 10 bases between. CDR3 length: 16 amino acids. Germline CDR1 reads SNHLY; CDR2 reads FYNNEI. CDR3 protein: CASSEGRVDSGNTIYF. The CDR3 DNA reads as TGTGCCAGCAGTGAAGGGCGGGTCGACTCTGGAAACACCATATATTTT.

The genes are TRBV6-1 and TRBJ2-1; 7 bases are shared with TRBD2. V dropped 4 bases and J dropped 6; count of bases not matched to a gene: 6. The CDR3 is 14 residues long. From germline, CDR1 is MNHNS and CDR2 SASEGT. CDR3 DNA: TGTGCCAGCAGTGGTCAGCGGGGCGTCAATGAGCAGTTCTTC. It translates to CASSGQRGVNEQFF.

This clone is labeled as medium-sized. This chain's CDR3 is CASSLDGFSGNTIYF. CDR3 sequence (DNA): TGCGCCAGCAGCTTGGACGGTTTCTCTGGAAACACCATATATTTT. This chain connects TRBV5-1 to TRBJ1-3; D call uncertain. Trimming stripped 0 bases from V and 0 bases from J, with 7 bases between. This CDR3 comprises 15 residues. Germline assignment: CDR1 SGHRS and CDR2 YFSETQ.

The genes are TRBV7-8 and TRBJ1-2; D is possibly TRBD1 (5 bases). CDR1 and CDR2 (germline): SGHVS, FQNEAQ. The V end was cut by 6 bases, the J end by 8 bases, with 22 bases between. The CDR3 runs 15 residues. CDR3 sequence (DNA): TGTGCCAGCAGTACTAACAGGAATCCCCCTAGGGGCTACACCTTC. It codes for CASSTNRNPPRGYTF.

The V call is TRBV5-4, the J call TRBJ2-5; 8 bases fit TRBD1. J gave up 11 bases and V 3 bases, and 15 bases lay outside the gene matches. The germline V gene has CDR1 SGHNT and CDR2 YYREEE (reference sequence). CDR3 length: 15 residues. The CDR3 protein is CASSSLGQGMDEQYF. Written as DNA, the CDR3 is TGTGCCAGCAGCTCCCTAGGACAGGGAATGGATGAGCAGTACTTC.

This clone was seen a handful of times. The rearrangement joins TRBV6-6 to TRBJ1-2; TRBD1 aligns across 8 bases. Germline CDR1 is MNHNY and CDR2 is SVGAGI (reference sequence). The CDR3 has 13 amino acids. With 6 bases clipped from V and 8 bases from J, the junction kept 8 bases outside the gene matches. CDR3 nucleotides: TGTGCCAGCAGGCCTACAGGGGGGGGCGGCTACACCTTC. Its translation is CASRPTGGGGYTF.

This chain uses TRBV7-3 with TRBJ1-2; no clear D. Trimming stripped 2 bases from V and 3 bases from J, with 10 bases between. The CDR3 contains 14 residues. Germline-derived CDR1 and CDR2 are SGHTA and FQGTGA. The CDR3 sequence: CASSLGQADYGYTF. As DNA, the CDR3 is TGTGCCAGCAGCTTAGGTCAGGCGGACTATGGCTACACCTTC.

This clone appeared a single time. The chain combines TRBV5-1 with TRBJ1-1; possibly TRBD1 for D (5 bases). There are 15 residues in the CDR3. CDR1 SGHRS and CDR2 YFSETQ come from the germline V gene. V lost 0 bases, J lost 0 bases, and 9 bases lay in between. The CDR3: CASSLGGSMNTEAFF. DNA of the CDR3: TGCGCCAGCAGCTTGGGGGGCAGTATGAACACTGAAGCTTTCTTT.

This clone occurred once. The chain couples TRBV7-2 to TRBJ2-1; 9 nucleotides line up with TRBD2. The germline CDR1 and CDR2 sequences are SGHTA and FQGNSA. V was pared by 6 bases and J by 0 bases, with 9 bases of the junction left unmatched. This CDR3 is built from 17 residues. The CDR3 region is CASRYLLSGSSYNEQFF. As DNA, the CDR3 is TGTGCCAGCAGATACCTCCTTAGCGGGAGCTCCTACAATGAGCAGTTCTTC.

This clone turned up a few times. The V gene is TRBV19, the J gene TRBJ1-2, with a weak D call TRBD1 (5 bases). V lost 4 bases, J lost 3 bases, and 12 bases lay in between. This CDR3 comprises 14 residues. The germline V gene encodes CDR1 LNHDA and CDR2 SQIVND (reference sequence). DNA of the CDR3: TGTGCCAGTAGTAAAATGGACAACTACTATGGCTACACCTTC. Protein: CASSKMDNYYGYTF.